The 20 T cell receptor beta chains given below trace back to one sample, sequenced in a study of CD8+ T cells in alopecia areata listed by TCRdb under 2018. The method was the immunoSEQ multiplex PCR assay. RNA was extracted from all samples and reverse transcribed into cDNA, which served as template for TCR sequencing. In TCRdb, the immuneACCESS table is reduced to in-frame sequences with V and J assigned. These tables do not hold every clone; where another copy was compared, an unresolved V gene accounts for under half, and the others remain unexplained. The sample table contains approximately 200,000 clones; only one count was recorded for 60% of them. The ten most abundant clones make up 3.3% of the sample. The sample's time point label is to be understood as: about 4 weeks on oral tofacitinib. Taken with the paper, the label for treatment or condition translates to: oral pan-JAK inhibitor, 5-10 mg twice daily.

The material sequenced was CD4+ T cells sorted from blood, taken at week 4, from a patient treated with tofacitinib. These receptors were obtained from a human donor with alopecia areata.

The CDR3 sequence: CSVARTDLSTDTQYF. CDR3 nucleotide sequence: TGCAGCGTTGCCCGGACAGACCTAAGCACAGATACGCAGTATTTT. This chain uses TRBV29-1 with TRBJ2-3, with D perhaps matching TRBD1 (6 bases). In germline, CDR1 is SQVTM, CDR2 ANQGSEA. This CDR3 has 15 amino acids. V shed 4 bases and J shed 0 bases, with 14 bases lying between them.

This sequence joins TRBV30 and TRBJ2-5, with unresolved D. There are 13 residues in the CDR3. Trimming left V 2 bases short and J 5 bases short, with 12 bases between. Germline V gene data show CDR1 as GTSNPN and CDR2 as SVGIG (reference sequence). CDR3 sequence: CAWSFTPRETQYF. The CDR3 region has the DNA TGTGCCTGGAGTTTTACCCCAAGGGAGACCCAGTACTTC.

This clone is a singleton in its sample. The chain joins TRBV6-6 to TRBJ1-2; no definite D call. Trimming took 5 bases from V and 6 from J, leaving 16 bases between them. Germline-derived CDR1 and CDR2 are MNHNY and SVGAGI (reference sequence). This CDR3 region has 14 residues. The CDR3 spells CASSTPGLQDGYTF. In DNA, the CDR3 is TGTGCCAGCAGTACCCCGGGTTTGCAGGATGGCTACACCTTC.

The CDR3 loop is CASSLALTGTDTQYF. In DNA form, the CDR3 reads TGCGCCAGCAGCTTGGCTTTGACAGGCACAGATACGCAGTATTTT. The chain recombines TRBV5-1 with TRBJ2-3, with TRBD1 as a possible D gene (5 bases). V was trimmed by 0 bases and J by 1 base, leaving 9 bases between them. Germline CDR1 SGHRS, CDR2 YFSETQ. The CDR3 length is 15 residues.

This clone was recorded a few times. The chain employs TRBV15 and TRBJ2-2; unclear D gene. Looked up from germline, CDR1 is LNHNV and CDR2 is YYDKDF (reference sequence). Between the trimmed V and J ends, which lost 5 bases and 4 bases, there was a span of 8 bases. The CDR3 consists of 13 residues. The CDR3 sequence: CATSFSGTGELFF. The DNA of the CDR3 is TGTGCCACCAGCTTCTCGGGCACCGGGGAGCTGTTTTTT.

This clone showed up many times. V and J are TRBV28 and TRBJ2-6; maybe TRBD1 (6 bases). The CDR3 runs 14 residues. Trimming shortened V by 6 bases and J by 0 bases, and 6 bases separated the two germline ends. Germline V gives CDR1 MDHEN, CDR2 SYDVKM. Here the CDR3 reads CASRQGSGANVLTF. CDR3 in DNA: TGTGCCAGCAGACAGGGCTCTGGGGCCAACGTCCTGACTTTC.

The V and J genes are TRBV30 and TRBJ1-2; tentatively, D is TRBD1 (5 bases). Germline V CDR1 and CDR2: GTSNPN, SVGIG (reference sequence). Trimming took off 1 base at V and 3 bases at J, with 9 bases between the two ends. This CDR3 region has 13 residues. CDR3 region: CAWSGGYDYGYTF. CDR3 in DNA: TGTGCCTGGAGTGGGGGCTATGACTATGGCTACACCTTC.

This clone was seen a few times. This sequence joins TRBV29-1 and TRBJ2-3; no clear D gene. There are 14 residues in the CDR3. The germline V gene encodes CDR1 SQVTM and CDR2 ANQGSEA. Trimming took off 4 bases at V and 1 base at J, with 12 bases between the two ends. CDR3 bases: TGCAGCGTTGGAGTACTACGACGCACAGATACGCAGTATTTT. The encoded protein is CSVGVLRRTDTQYF.

There are a few counts of this clone. The genes are TRBV10-3 and TRBJ2-1; TRBD2 might be the D (5 bases). The length of the CDR3 is 12 residues. V lost 7 bases to trimming and J lost 3 bases, with 7 bases between them. Per the germline V gene, CDR1 is ENHRY and CDR2 is SYGVKD. CDR3 sequence: CAINGNYNEQFF. In DNA, the CDR3 is TGTGCCATCAACGGGAACTACAATGAGCAGTTCTTC.

This clone showed up just a few times. This chain connects TRBV28 to TRBJ2-2, with D perhaps TRBD1 (6 bases). Germline values: CDR1 MDHEN, CDR2 SYDVKM. The length of the CDR3 is 16 residues. Trimming stripped 1 base from V and 5 bases from J, with 14 bases between. The CDR3 bases are TGTGCCAGCAGTTTATTAGGAATCACAGGGACCGGGGAGCTGTTTTTT. Translation gives CASSLLGITGTGELFF.

This rearrangement joins TRBV4-1 to TRBJ1-1; D gene ambiguous. Deletions cut 1 base from V and 1 base from J, with 19 bases between. CDR3 length: 18 amino acids. Per the germline V gene, CDR1 is MGHRA and CDR2 is YSYEKL. The CDR3 sequence is CASSQGPTGFSPNTEAFF. DNA of the CDR3: TGCGCCAGCAGCCAAGGCCCGACGGGGTTCTCCCCGAACACTGAAGCTTTCTTT.

Many counts were recorded for this clone. CDR3 nucleotide sequence: TGTGCCAGCAGTTTAGGACAGGGTATGGGGAACACTGAAGCTTTCTTT. Its translation: CASSLGQGMGNTEAFF. The chain has TRBV27 and TRBJ1-1; 8 positions match TRBD1. Germline lookup yields CDR1 MNHEY and CDR2 SMNVEV (reference sequence). Germline trimming cut 2 bases from V and 1 base from J; bases unmatched to any gene: 6. The CDR3 covers 16 residues.

The chain has TRBV30 and TRBJ1-1; 7 nucleotides match TRBD1. CDR3 length: 15 residues. Germline CDR1 is GTSNPN and CDR2 is SVGIG (reference sequence). The V segment lost 5 bases and the J segment 1 base; nucleotides outside the gene matches: 10. CDR3 loop: CAWAPRGLGNTEAFF. The CDR3 DNA reads as TGTGCCTGGGCCCCTAGGGGGCTGGGGAACACTGAAGCTTTCTTT.

This clone was seen a few times. The chain uses TRBV6-5 and TRBJ2-5, with D uncertain. Germline V gene data show CDR1 as MNHEY and CDR2 as SVGAGI. The ends were cut back, 0 bases at V and 2 bases at J, with 4 bases in the middle. The length of the CDR3 is 13 residues. The CDR3 bases are TGTGCCAGCAGTTACTCTGGTCAAGAGACCCAGTACTTC. It translates to CASSYSGQETQYF.

V gene TRBV5-4 combines with J gene TRBJ1-2, with unresolved D. V lost 4 bases to trimming and J lost 2 bases, with 12 bases between them. Germline V gene data show CDR1 as SGHNT and CDR2 as YYREEE (reference sequence). The CDR3 is 14 residues long. The CDR3 is CASSTSSGNYGYTF. As DNA, the CDR3 is TGTGCCAGCAGCACCTCATCGGGAAACTATGGCTACACCTTC.

The V call is TRBV30, the J call TRBJ1-2; D unresolved. The V gene lost 4 bases and the J gene lost 4 bases, with 13 bases spanning the gap. The CDR3 extends over 13 amino acids. The germline V gene encodes CDR1 GTSNPN and CDR2 SVGIG (reference sequence). The DNA of the CDR3 is TGTGCCTGGACAAATCGGGGATTCTATGGCTACACCTTC. Translation: CAWTNRGFYGYTF.

The gene calls are TRBV29-1 and TRBJ1-2; the D gene is possibly TRBD1 (5 bases). Per the germline V gene, CDR1 is SQVTM and CDR2 is ANQGSEA. The CDR3 covers 15 residues. The germline V and J ends were trimmed by 5 bases and 6 bases, with 22 bases remaining between them. For the CDR3, the DNA is TGCAGCGTTATGGGGCAAGCAGGGAGGCCCGATGGCTACACCTTC. Its translation: CSVMGQAGRPDGYTF.

The V and J genes are TRBV25-1 and TRBJ2-3, with D unclear. CDR3 length: 13 residues. V lost 3 bases, J lost 1 base, and 5 bases lay in between. CDR1 MGHDK and CDR2 SYGVNS come from the germline V gene. The CDR3 DNA follows: TGTGCCAGCAGTGAGTCCGGCACAGATACGCAGTATTTT. This gives the protein CASSESGTDTQYF.

The chain carries TRBV5-1 and TRBJ1-2, with D unclear. Germline CDR1 SGHRS, CDR2 YFSETQ. V lost 4 bases and J 3 bases, leaving 10 bases between the germline ends. The CDR3 extends over 13 amino acids. DNA for the CDR3: TGCGCCAGCAGCACAGACGGACACTATGGCTACACCTTC. Residues: CASSTDGHYGYTF.

The chain couples TRBV29-1 to TRBJ1-4; weak D call: TRBD1 (5 bases). Trimming removed 6 bases at V and 7 bases at J, with 12 bases between. The CDR3 is 12 amino acids. CDR1 and CDR2 from the germline V gene are SQVTM and ANQGSEA. The CDR3 nucleotides are TGCAGCGTCGGGGGTAACGGTGAAAAACTGTTTTTT. It codes for CSVGGNGEKLFF.